This TCR beta chain was identified during a study of T cell responses to AZD1222 COVID-19 vaccine. Study results and caveats: Nearly half of spike-specific TCRs reportedly go after variant regions that carry no mutations.

Using immunoSEQ multiplex PCR, the repertoire was profiled, and TCRdb retains in-frame clones only, with some absent. In the table there are approximately 120,000 clones, 70% to 90% of which are singletons. Points on this clone: Its target is unknown.

The receptor's source is an adult who received the AZD1222 COVID-19 vaccine. Sequenced material: peripheral blood, taken 28 days after the second AZD1222 dose.

CDR3 residues: CASSDSSDRVGQPQHF. The CDR3, as DNA: TGTGCCAGCAGCGATTCTTCAGACAGGGTAGGTCAGCCCCAGCATTTT. This chain joins TRBV7-9 and TRBJ1-5; 7 nucleotides align to TRBD1. This CDR3 region has 16 residues. The ends lost 5 bases at V and 6 bases at J; junction bases unmatched: 13. Germline V gives CDR1 SEHNR, CDR2 FQNEAQ (reference sequence).